These T cell receptor beta chains were read from a single sample in a study of shared clonotypes between healthy human individuals. Profiled with immunoSEQ multiplex PCR; TCRdb holds only in-frame clones, not every one. The sample consists of approximately 2,300,000 clones, 80% to 95% of them appearing once. Sequences were obtained from naive CD4+ T cells from PBMCs. Receptors were obtained from a man between 18 and 35 years old in good health. Some clones in this sample may be carry-over from other donors' samples. Each CDR3 is given with its conserved first and last residue. D genes are given only for firm matches. Size is omitted from some rows. Given values are once, few, many or a class for expanded clones.

V	D	size	J	CDR3	DNA
TRBV28	.	.	TRBJ1-5	CASTTGDNSNQPQHF	TGTGCCAGCACGACAGGAGATAATAGCAATCAGCCCCAGCATTTT
TRBV23-1	.	once	TRBJ2-7	CATHWGPPWGQYF	TGCGCCACGCACTGGGGACCGCCCTGGGGGCAGTACTTC
TRBV9	TRBD1	.	TRBJ2-7	CASSVGTQGWDRYYEQYF	TGTGCCAGCAGCGTAGGCACCCAAGGTTGGGACAGGTACTACGAGCAGTACTTC
TRBV5-1	.	.	TRBJ1-4	CASSFEGSVEKLFF	TGCGCCAGCAGCTTCGAGGGGTCGGTTGAAAAACTGTTTTTT
TRBV5-1	TRBD1	once	TRBJ2-2	CASSLASGGGTGELFF	TGCGCCAGCAGTTTGGCCTCAGGGGGCGGTACCGGGGAGCTGTTTTTT
TRBV27	.	.	TRBJ2-3	CASSFLTPTRELDTQYF	TGTGCCAGCAGTTTTTTAACCCCCACAAGGGAGTTAGATACGCAGTATTTT
TRBV14	.	.	TRBJ2-7	CASSRGGTFYEQYF	TGTGCCAGCAGCCGAGGTGGGACCTTCTACGAGCAGTACTTC
TRBV6-5	TRBD1	.	TRBJ1-1	CASSYTRGYTEAFF	TGTGCCAGCAGTTACACCAGGGGGTACACTGAAGCTTTCTTT
TRBV2	.	.	TRBJ2-5	CASKESVETQYF	TGTGCCAGCAAGGAGAGTGTCGAGACCCAGTACTTC
TRBV5-1	.	.	TRBJ2-3	CASSLDSSTDTQYF	TGCGCCAGCAGCTTAGACAGTAGCACAGATACGCAGTATTTT
TRBV6-5	TRBD1	.	TRBJ2-7	CASKITGTGGYEQYF	TGTGCCAGCAAGATCACCGGGACAGGGGGGTACGAGCAGTACTTC
TRBV28	.	.	TRBJ2-3	CASSPSWGTSTDTQYF	TGTGCCAGCAGTCCAAGTTGGGGGACTAGCACAGATACGCAGTATTTT
TRBV6-1	.	.	TRBJ1-3	CASSVSKDSSSGNTIYF	TGTGCCAGCAGTGTATCCAAAGACAGCTCCTCTGGAAACACCATATATTTT
TRBV27	TRBD1	.	TRBJ1-4	CASSPGQGAPRLFF	TGTGCCAGCAGTCCTGGACAGGGGGCCCCTCGTCTGTTTTTT
TRBV11-2	.	.	TRBJ2-1	CASSPGVYNEQFF	TGTGCCAGCAGCCCTGGGGTCTACAATGAGCAGTTCTTC
TRBV6-1	.	.	TRBJ1-5	CASSEGHGMVQHF	TGTGCCAGCAGTGAAGGGCACGGTATGGTACAGCATTTT
TRBV7-2	.	.	TRBJ2-1	CASSWAAFGNEQFF	TGTGCCAGCAGCTGGGCGGCCTTTGGGAATGAGCAGTTCTTC
TRBV9	TRBD2	once	TRBJ2-7	CASSPRLAGAF	TGTGCCAGCAGCCCGCGACTAGCGGGAGCCTTC
TRBV6-5	.	once	TRBJ1-1	CASSYSSKAGTEAFF	TGTGCCAGCAGTTACTCGAGTAAGGCGGGGACTGAAGCTTTCTTT
TRBV30	TRBD1	.	TRBJ1-1	CAWSVLMDRVRTEAFF	TGTGCCTGGAGTGTCCTGATGGACAGGGTACGCACTGAAGCTTTCTTT
TRBV5-1	.	.	TRBJ2-5	CASSLAVLEGAHETQYF	TGCGCCAGCAGCTTGGCGGTGTTGGAGGGGGCTCATGAGACCCAGTACTTC
TRBV18	.	.	TRBJ1-4	CASSPFVTVTNEKLFF	TGTGCCAGCTCACCATTTGTGACAGTAACTAATGAAAAACTGTTTTTT
TRBV6-4	.	.	TRBJ2-2	CASSVGGPLGTGELFF	TGTGCCAGCAGCGTTGGTGGGCCGTTGGGCACCGGGGAGCTGTTTTTT
TRBV20-1	.	.	TRBJ2-1	CSASFYTEQFF	TGCAGTGCTAGTTTTTACACTGAGCAGTTCTTC
TRBV27	.	once	TRBJ2-7	CASSLSGPRYEQYF	TGTGCCAGCAGTTTATCAGGGCCCCGCTACGAGCAGTACTTC
TRBV6-5	.	.	TRBJ1-1	CASSFERGTEAFF	TGTGCCAGCAGTTTCGAAAGGGGTACTGAAGCTTTCTTT
TRBV28	.	.	TRBJ2-5	CASSVRAGTQYF	TGTGCCAGCAGCGTCAGGGCAGGGACCCAGTACTTC
TRBV9	.	.	TRBJ2-1	CASSVGGDSRLQWGYNEQFF	TGTGCCAGCAGCGTAGGCGGGGACAGCCGTTTGCAGTGGGGCTACAATGAGCAGTTCTTC
TRBV9	TRBD2	.	TRBJ2-1	CASSPRGLAGARNEQFF	TGTGCCAGCAGCCCCCGCGGACTAGCGGGAGCACGGAATGAGCAGTTCTTC
TRBV5-1	.	.	TRBJ1-4	CASSWQGTANEKLFF	TGCGCCAGCAGCTGGCAGGGGACGGCTAATGAAAAACTGTTTTTT
TRBV19	.	.	TRBJ2-3	CASSRATADTQYF	TGTGCCAGTAGTAGGGCTACCGCAGATACGCAGTATTTT
TRBV4-1	.	.	TRBJ2-7	CASSQVAHSSYEQYF	TGCGCCAGCAGCCAAGTTGCTCATAGCTCCTACGAGCAGTACTTC
TRBV28	.	.	TRBJ1-3	CASSGGEGAGNTIYF	TGTGCCAGCAGTGGGGGTGAGGGAGCTGGAAACACCATATATTTT
TRBV2	TRBD1	.	TRBJ1-4	CAGDSGMGEKLFF	TGTGCCGGGGACAGTGGGATGGGTGAAAAACTGTTTTTT
TRBV7-2	TRBD1	.	TRBJ2-7	CASSTRTGWTYEQYF	TGTGCCAGCAGCACCAGGACAGGGTGGACCTACGAGCAGTACTTC
TRBV5-1	.	.	TRBJ1-2	CASSLAGEHYGYTF	TGCGCCAGCAGCTTGGCTGGAGAACACTATGGCTACACCTTC
TRBV19	TRBD1	.	TRBJ1-5	CASSVNRGDQPQHF	TGTGCCAGTAGTGTAAACAGGGGGGATCAGCCCCAGCATTTT
TRBV25-1	.	.	TRBJ2-1	CASSGTTGLYNEQFF	TGTGCCAGCAGTGGAACGACAGGCTTATACAATGAGCAGTTCTTC
TRBV30	.	.	TRBJ2-1	CAWSGDTHYNEQFF	TGTGCCTGGAGTGGGGACACGCACTACAATGAGCAGTTCTTC
TRBV7-9	.	.	TRBJ2-1	CASSPKRGSYNEQFF	TGTGCCAGCAGCCCTAAAAGAGGCTCCTACAATGAGCAGTTCTTC
TRBV11-2	TRBD1	.	TRBJ2-7	CASSLDPGIRDRSYEQYF	TGTGCCAGCAGCTTAGACCCAGGGATTCGGGACAGATCCTACGAGCAGTACTTC
TRBV7-2	.	.	TRBJ2-3	CASMWGVGTDTQYF	TGTGCCAGCATGTGGGGGGTGGGGACAGATACGCAGTATTTT
TRBV5-4	TRBD1	.	TRBJ2-7	CASSRGQGAPYEQYF	TGTGCCAGCAGCAGGGGACAGGGGGCGCCTTACGAGCAGTACTTC
TRBV28	.	.	TRBJ1-2	CASSPLRDGYTF	TGTGCCAGCAGTCCCCTTAGGGATGGCTACACCTTC
TRBV29-1	.	.	TRBJ2-2	CSVVWQGQTGELFF	TGCAGCGTTGTTTGGCAGGGGCAAACCGGGGAGCTGTTTTTT
TRBV9	.	.	TRBJ1-1	CASSAPSSTEAFF	TGTGCCAGCAGCGCCCCATCTAGCACTGAAGCTTTCTTT
TRBV4-1	.	.	TRBJ1-1	CASSQGSMRAWGLSEAFF	TGCGCCAGCAGCCAAGGATCGATGCGTGCGTGGGGCCTCTCTGAAGCTTTCTTT
TRBV11-1	TRBD2	.	TRBJ2-7	CASSFSPGLAGPKQYF	TGTGCCAGCAGCTTCTCCCCGGGACTAGCGGGGCCTAAGCAGTACTTC
TRBV6-5	.	.	TRBJ1-5	CASRRTYDNQPQHF	TGTGCCAGCAGGCGGACGTATGACAATCAGCCCCAGCATTTT
TRBV19	TRBD1	.	TRBJ1-2	CASSIGTANRALYGYTF	TGTGCCAGTAGTATCGGGACAGCGAACCGGGCCCTCTATGGCTACACCTTC
TRBV9	TRBD2	.	TRBJ2-5	CASSAVAGGPRTQYF	TGTGCCAGCAGCGCCGTAGCGGGAGGCCCCCGGACCCAGTACTTC
TRBV27	.	.	TRBJ1-5	CASSSSGGWDQPQHF	TGTGCCAGCAGTTCCAGCGGGGGTTGGGATCAGCCCCAGCATTTT
TRBV11-3	.	.	TRBJ2-2	CASSLGWGPGELFF	TGTGCCAGCAGCTTAGGTTGGGGTCCCGGGGAGCTGTTTTTT
TRBV5-4	TRBD1	.	TRBJ2-2	CASSQDPGQADTGELFF	TGTGCCAGCAGCCAAGATCCGGGACAGGCGGACACCGGGGAGCTGTTTTTT